The next 5 T cell receptor beta chains were all read from a single sample in a study of shared clonotypes between healthy human individuals. Only in-frame clones appear in the TCRdb table, and some are missing; sequencing was by immunoSEQ multiplex PCR. The sample lists 330,000 or so clones; roughly 70% were seen once. The specimen sequenced was memory CD4+ T cells sorted from blood. As for subset: CD45RA-negative fraction. These receptors came from a man aged 25 to 40 in good health.

The chain has TRBV6-6 and TRBJ1-5; the D is unclear. This CDR3 is 16 amino acids long. Germline V gives CDR1 MNHNY, CDR2 SVGAGI (reference sequence). V shed 5 bases and J shed 0 bases, with 14 bases lying between them. The CDR3 nucleotides are TGTGCCAGCAGTCTCTCCGGTGGAGCTAGCAATCAGCCCCAGCATTTT. Its protein product is CASSLSGGASNQPQHF.

The chain has TRBV5-1 and TRBJ1-4; no reliable D call. The CDR3 sequence is 13 residues long. Germline CDR1 SGHRS, CDR2 YFSETQ. V was trimmed by 2 bases and J by 8 bases, leaving 10 bases between them. CDR3 loop: CASSLPGMEKLFF. CDR3 coding DNA: TGCGCCAGCAGCTTACCGGGGATGGAAAAACTGTTTTTT.

This chain links TRBV27 with TRBJ2-3; maybe TRBD2 (5 bases). CDR1 is MNHEY, CDR2 SMNVEV, per germline (reference sequence). Trimming stripped 8 bases from V and 3 bases from J, with 18 bases between. This CDR3 comprises 15 residues. The CDR3 DNA follows: TGTGCCAGCCGAGGCTCCCGGGGTGTTACAGATACGCAGTATTTT. Protein sequence: CASRGSRGVTDTQYF.

The chain recombines TRBV18 with TRBJ1-2; TRBD1 might be the D (5 bases). V was clipped by 1 base and J by 8 bases, with 14 bases between them. The CDR3 totals 14 residues. The germline V gene has CDR1 KGHSH and CDR2 LQKENI. CDR3 residues: CASSPRQGIGGYTF. CDR3 nucleotide sequence: TGTGCCAGCTCACCACGGCAGGGAATTGGCGGCTACACCTTC.

The rearrangement joins TRBV5-4 to TRBJ2-7; 9 bases line up with TRBD2. Germline V gene sequence: CDR1 SGHNT, CDR2 YYREEE (reference sequence). The CDR3 consists of 13 residues. Unmatched junction bases numbered 6, after V lost 7 bases and J lost 4 bases. In DNA, the CDR3 is TGTGCCAGCGGGCGGGAGGGAACGTACGAGCAGTACTTC. Its protein product is CASGREGTYEQYF.